The entry that follows covers one T cell receptor (beta chain) sequence. Its binding antigen is unknown. No quality values exist for individual bases; no much larger clone is one base distant. The sample comes from a study of cytomegalovirus exposure and HLA in healthy donors (dated by TCRdb to 2016 to 2017). Study-level background: An earlier analysis of approximately 640 of the donors reported approximately 300 Gb of sequence data and roughly 110 million unique TCR beta sequences from 150 million to 200 million T cells. The later analysis used no new phenotypic data to find candidate immune exposures, relying instead on TCR beta sequences and their occurrence across donors. Among the roughly 390 genotyped donors, around 79% belonged to the genetic ancestry cluster associated with self-reported Caucasian donors. The number of donors typed differed by locus, with 629-630 for A, B, C, DRB1 and DQB1, over 500 for DQA1, 600 to 610 for DPA1, and around 430 for DPB1. The study aimed to test whether cataloging public T cell receptors could reveal signatures of past pathogen exposure. The study profiled the T cell repertoires of 666 subjects by immunosequencing and related them to cytomegalovirus serostatus. An early release covering 550 to 700 HLA-typed donors comprised about 290 gigabases of sequencing data and tens of millions of unique TCR sequences. A later genetic analysis used genome-wide SNP genotypes for about 60% of the 666 donors, treating that subset as a discovery cohort. To predict cytomegalovirus infection status, the study brought together high-throughput TCR immunosequencing, statistical association of individual TCRs with disease status, and machine learning. A few DR-DQ haplotypes were treated as single units for association and clustering because of strong linkage in the cohort. Among some 400 genotyped donors of the cohort, an average of about 240,000 unique TCR beta nucleotide sequences were sequenced per donor, about a sixth of them non-productive. Alongside the repertoire data, information on donor age, sex, ethnicity and CMV serostatus was compiled. An earlier analysis of around 580 of the donors used high-throughput TCR beta sequencing to judge whether each TCR beta V gene segment behaved as functional or pseudogenic. All discovery cohort repertoires had been generated using a single sequencing platform. Both class I and class II loci were covered by HLA typing, at four-digit resolution. In addition to the first cohort of roughly 700 subjects, a separate validation cohort of approximately 110 different subjects was used. In a later analysis, previously published TCR beta repertoires from several hundred donors were re-analyzed and high-resolution HLA genotyping was added so that TCR occurrence patterns could be studied.

The full study reports these points: A further reported finding was that TCR beta sequences accurately predicted the HLA-A and HLA-B alleles for most subjects in the first cohort. The study gave a list of 150 to 200 TCR beta chains associated with cytomegalovirus. Presence/absence analyses assumed roughly uniform sequencing depth across donors, an assumption that may not hold. The classifier was reported to diagnose cytomegalovirus status with high specificity and sensitivity in both the original cohort and the validation cohort. The cohort was sequenced for TCR beta chains only, and without alpha or paired-chain data the features that could be detected were limited. The authors suggested that the approach could potentially be generalized to other disease states and immunological phenotypes. In vitro tests confirmed that a few of the cytomegalovirus-associated TCR beta chains recognize cytomegalovirus antigens. Correlated functional status among segregating V segments might be attributable to linkage disequilibrium, but an unknown experimental factor could not be ruled out. A later analysis found that HLA-associated TCR beta chains were more clonally expanded and had lower generation probabilities than equally common non-associated chains. Because HLA typing was missing for some donors at each locus, association tests included only the typed subset. The sequencing pipeline was judged likely to have produced a cluster of highly shared sequence variants as a technical artifact. A later analysis found that TCR association rates varied across HLA loci, with DRB1 alleles showing the most associated TCRs and HLA-C alleles the fewest. The only immune exposure information available for the cohort was CMV serostatus. At a false discovery rate of 0.05, a later analysis linked some 17,000 TCR beta sequences to specific HLA alleles. Assigning TCR associations to individual alleles was difficult when HLA alleles, especially DR and DQ, strongly co-occurred. The earlier analysis of nearly 600 of the donors excluded 15 to 20 rarely observed V segments, including chromosome 9 orphons, because counts were too low. An earlier analysis of around 600 of the donors showed that most TCR beta V segments appeared in productive rearrangements either about 87% or about 30% of the time, which broadly matched IMGT annotations. Several of the top co-occurrence clusters appeared to be linked to parvovirus B19, influenza, CMV and Epstein-Barr virus, according to a later analysis. V-gene and J-gene trimming of TCR beta chains was associated with a missense DCLRE1C variant in a later genetic analysis, and the association was replicated in an independent cohort. A later analysis found that most CMV-associated TCR beta chains appeared HLA-restricted, with HLA associations seemingly driven largely by CMV exposure. Across donors, most TCR sequences were observed very rarely, whereas some public TCRs were present in many individuals. A later genetic analysis reported fewer N-insertions in productive TCRs among donors in an Asian-associated ancestry cluster than the roughly 640-donor mean.

The cohort consisted of 670 or so healthy bone marrow donors. At the time of sampling, every cohort member was nominally healthy, though immune exposures that went unrecorded were likely present. The donor was CMV seropositive and belonged to the group of about 290 seropositive cohort members. A peripheral blood sample was collected from each donor, and TCR beta sequencing was performed on peripheral blood mononuclear cells. The Qiagen DNeasy Blood Extraction Kit was used to extract genomic DNA from the blood cell samples. The library came from the immunoSEQ multiplex PCR assay. The multiplex PCR relied on a mix of 60 forward primers for TCR Vbeta segments and 13 reverse primers for TCR Jbeta segments. A multiplex PCR assay on genomic DNA amplified the CDR3 region of rearranged TCR beta genes. The Illumina HiSeq System was used to sequence the amplified TCR beta libraries as 87-base-pair reads. For the original study's pipeline: Across the roughly 640 repertoires, a later analysis counted approximately 75 million unique TCR beta chains, some 11 million of which were shared by at least two donors. To remove PCR and sequencing errors, raw reads were error-corrected and collapsed into unique sequences using a nearest-neighbor algorithm that merged closely related sequences. CDR3 sequences were aligned to IMGT reference sequences to assign V, D and J gene segments. For a sequence to be retained, at least a six-nucleotide match to both a V gene segment and a J gene segment was required. A rearrangement counted as productive if the CDR3 had no stop codons and remained in frame with V and J, and every other rearrangement counted as non-productive. CDR3 was defined by IMGT convention, running from the second conserved V-encoded cysteine to the conserved J-encoded phenylalanine. The earlier analysis of some 600 of the donors excluded sequences that lacked an unambiguous match to a single V gene segment. An earlier analysis of several hundred of the donors called V segments functional above 56.7% productive rearrangements and segregating when the between-donor standard deviation exceeded 5%. A statistical classification framework was built for diagnosing cytomegalovirus status from the catalog of TCR beta chain sequences. In a later analysis, V and J genes were assigned by comparing TCR nucleotide sequences against IMGT/GENE-DB human TR gene sequences. Using the TCRdist pipeline, a later analysis assigned CDR3 sequences along with most-parsimonious VDJ recombination scenarios. In a later analysis, each TCR beta chain was defined by its CDR3 amino acid sequence together with its V-gene family, and reads without a unique V-gene family were excluded. To address suspected cross-contamination and a sequencing artifact, a later analysis removed around 600 highly shared, low-generation-probability nucleotide sequences. In a later analysis, a clonal expansion index was calculated for each public chain from normalized within-repertoire ranks of inferred template counts. A later analysis computed generation probabilities with a VDJ recombination model fitted to out-of-frame rearrangements, and checked the results against IGoR. In a later analysis, hypergeometric tests were used to score TCR-TCR, TCR-HLA and TCR-CMV co-occurrence, with a repertoire-size bias correction applied to TCR pairs. A later analysis estimated false discovery rates by permuting HLA or CMV assignments 20 times. In a later analysis, co-occurring TCRs were grouped with DBSCAN, and TCRdist sequence similarity was added when clustering was performed within HLA-allele-positive subsets. Repertoires with fewer than 30,000 or more than 120,000 public chains were left out of co-occurrence clustering, as were four to six repertoires with anomalous nucleotide sharing. The source is immuneACCESS, and TCRdb retained only in-frame sequences with V and J called. Part of the clones is not carried over; for the studies checked, unresolved V genes explain less than half of this, and the remainder is unexplained. Clone size and the V and J calls come from that table; the DNA yielded D and trimming. The sample table lists 100,000 or so clones, more than 75% of them with a count of one. Approximately 5.6% of the sample comes from the top ten.

Sequencing was carried out using PBMCs. The source of this sequence is a man in his thirties or forties in good health and CMV-seropositive.

The CDR3 protein: CASSLRILAVSYEQYF. In nucleotide form, the sequence is TGTGCCAGCAGCTTGAGGATACTAGCGGTCTCCTACGAGCAGTACTTC. The rearrangement combines TRBV5-6 with TRBJ2-7, and TRBD2 matches 8 of the central bases. Sequences SGHDT (CDR1) and YYEEEE (CDR2) are obtained from the germline V gene. The CDR3 measures 16 amino acids from cysteine to phenylalanine. Just CDR3 DNA is preserved here, 48 bases in frame from base 1. The germline V and J ends show losses of 1 base and 0 bases respectively, and no gene match explains 6 bases of the junction. Extended through the reference TRBV5-6 and TRBJ2-7 proteins, this CDR3 yields the full variable domain: DAGVTQSPTHLIKTRGQQVTLRCSPKSGHDTVSWYQQALGQGPQFIFQYYEEEERQRGNFPDRFSGHQFPNYSSELNVNALLLGDSALYLCASSLRILAVSYEQYFGPGTRLTVT.